These 31 T cell receptor beta chains were sequenced from one sample in a study of identical twins. TCRdb re-analysed the 5' RACE reads in MiXCR, keeping a single row per CDR3 protein. The sample records some 1,700,000 distinct CDR3 sequences, under 35% being singletons. The source material was cord blood. Receptors originate from a newborn girl in good health.

This clonotype is a singleton in its sample. The chain is built from TRBV6-1 and TRBJ1-4; D is undetermined. The CDR3 is made up of 13 amino acids. CDR1 is MNHNS and CDR2 is SASEGT in the germline V gene. The ends were cut back, 4 bases at V and 4 bases at J, with 7 bases in the middle. The CDR3 sequence is CASSGLINEKLFF. The CDR3 coding sequence is TGTGCCAGCAGTGGGCTGATTAATGAAAAACTGTTTTTT.

This clonotype was seen a handful of times. The CDR3 spells CASSRKDRGLEQYF. CDR3 nucleotides: TGTGCCAGCAGTCGGAAGGACAGGGGGCTCGAGCAGTACTTC. The rearrangement joins TRBV2 to TRBJ2-7, with 11 nucleotides matching TRBD1. The V and J ends lost 5 bases and 6 bases, in that order; junction bases with no gene match: 6. The CDR3 is 14 residues long. CDR1 SNHLY and CDR2 FYNNEI come from the germline V gene.

To note about this clonotype: The junction differs from germline at one of its ends, possibly a read error. Here the CDR3 DNA reads TGTGCCAGCAGTTACTCCTCCGGGACAGGGGGAGCCAAAAGCATTCAGTACTTC. Amino acids: CASSYSSGTGGAKSIQYF. The chain employs TRBV6-5 and TRBJ2-4; 11 positions match TRBD1. Looked up from germline, CDR1 is MNHEY and CDR2 is SVGAGI. The CDR3 has 18 amino acids.

J is TRBJ2-3 and V is TRBV28; a weak D match, TRBD1 (5 bases). Germline V gene data show CDR1 as MDHEN and CDR2 as SYDVKM. Trimming shortened V by 2 bases and J by 5 bases, and 11 bases separated the two germline ends. The CDR3 loop spans 14 amino acids. CDR3: CASSLRRALDTQYF. The CDR3 DNA sequence: TGTGCCAGCAGTTTACGCAGGGCCCTAGATACGCAGTATTTT.

V usage is TRBV25-1 and J usage is TRBJ2-5; possibly TRBD1 or TRBD2 for D (6 bases each). This CDR3 has 13 amino acids. Germline loops: CDR1 MGHDK, CDR2 SYGVNS. V was shortened by 9 bases and J by 5 bases, with 16 bases between the two germline ends. CDR3 region: CASATKGGETQYF. The CDR3 nucleotides read TGTGCCAGTGCAACTAAGGGGGGCGAGACCCAGTACTTC.

This clonotype has a count of ten or more. V gene TRBV12-3 or TRBV12-4 combines with J gene TRBJ1-2; D is unclear. Between the trimmed V and J ends, which lost 1 base and 2 bases, there was a span of 23 bases. This CDR3 is 19 amino acids long. CDR3 DNA sequence: TGTGCCAGCAGTTTAGGTTGGTGGAGGGATATTCCGCTAAACTATGGCTACACCTTC. Protein: CASSLGWWRDIPLNYGYTF.

This rearrangement joins TRBV21-1 to TRBJ2-6; whether TRBD1, the table's D call, matches the DNA was not checked. TRBV21-1 is a recognized pseudogene. CDR3 size: 17 residues. In DNA form, the CDR3 reads TGTGCCAGCAGCCCGAGGGGGACCCTACCTGGGGCCAACGTCCTGACTTTC. It specifies CASSPRGTLPGANVLTF.

This clonotype has more than one count but fewer than ten. The V call is TRBV5-1, the J call TRBJ2-3, with 13 bases matching TRBD2. The V gene end was trimmed by 7 bases and the J gene end by 0 bases; junction bases not matched to a gene: 14. Germline loops: CDR1 SGHRS, CDR2 YFSETQ. The CDR3 loop spans 19 amino acids. The CDR3 DNA sequence: TGCGCCAGCGGGGCGCCCGGGACTAGCGGGACCCTAAGCACAGATACGCAGTATTTT. This encodes CASGAPGTSGTLSTDTQYF.

The CDR3 coding sequence is TGCAGCGTCCGAAGGGAGGGCTCCTACGAGCAGTACTTC. It translates to CSVRREGSYEQYF. The chain joins TRBV29-1 to TRBJ2-7; 7 positions match TRBD2. The trim removed 6 bases at V and 0 bases at J, leaving 5 bases unmatched. CDR3 length: 13 amino acids. Germline CDR1 SQVTM, CDR2 ANQGSEA.

The rearrangement uses TRBV20-1 and TRBJ2-1; 10 positions agree with TRBD1. The CDR3 totals 13 residues. V shed 4 bases and J 5 bases; nucleotides not matched to a gene: 2. Germline V gives CDR1 DFQATT, CDR2 SNEGSKA (reference sequence). CDR3 amino acids: CSATGTGDNEQFF. CDR3 DNA sequence: TGCAGTGCTACCGGGACAGGGGACAATGAGCAGTTCTTC.

The V call is TRBV3-1, the J call TRBJ2-7, with 8 bases fitting TRBD2. The CDR3 extends over 14 amino acids. Germline V gives CDR1 LGHDT, CDR2 YNNKEL (reference sequence). Trimming cost V 3 bases and J 3 bases; bases outside gene matches: 4. The CDR3 nucleotides read TGTGCCAGCAGCCATAGCGGGGACGACTACGAGCAGTACTTC. It translates to CASSHSGDDYEQYF.

Ten or more counts support this clonotype. The chain is built from TRBV6-6 and TRBJ2-7; 7 positions agree with TRBD2. Trimming took 6 bases from V and 5 from J; bases not matched to a gene: 10. The CDR3 runs 14 residues. The V gene's germline CDR1 is MNHNY and CDR2 SVGAGI (reference sequence). In DNA form, the CDR3 reads TGTGCCAGCAGCAGCCGAGCGGGATTCCACGAGCAGTACTTC. Translating gives CASSSRAGFHEQYF.

The CDR3 nucleotides read TGTGCCATCAGTGAGGCGCGGGCTAGCGGATACAATGAGCAGTACTTC. As protein: CAISEARASGYNEQYF. This chain joins TRBV10-3 and TRBJ2-7, with 7 positions matching TRBD2. Germline CDR1 reads ENHRY; CDR2 reads SYGVKD. With V trimmed by 2 bases and J by 7 bases, 14 bases remained unmatched. The CDR3 runs to 16 residues.

The chain couples TRBV4-1 to TRBJ1-2; no clear D gene. Trimming shortened V by 1 base and J by 8 bases, and 11 bases separated the two germline ends. The germline V gene encodes CDR1 MGHRA and CDR2 YSYEKL. This CDR3 contains 13 residues. CDR3 loop: CASSQAEGRGYTF. The CDR3 nucleotides are TGCGCCAGCAGCCAAGCCGAGGGCCGCGGCTACACCTTC.

The chain combines TRBV27 with TRBJ2-1, with TRBD2 matching 9 bases. The CDR3 runs 16 residues. Germline loops: CDR1 MNHEY, CDR2 SMNVEV (reference sequence). V was pared by 0 bases and J by 3 bases, with 3 bases of the junction left unmatched. CDR3 amino acids: CASSLSWREGYNEQFF. The CDR3 DNA is TGTGCCAGCAGTTTATCTTGGCGGGAGGGCTACAATGAGCAGTTCTTC.

The V and J genes are TRBV4-2 and TRBJ1-3; D unresolved. V lost 0 bases to trimming and J lost 7 bases, with 10 bases between them. The CDR3 length is 14 residues. Looked up from germline, CDR1 is LGHNA and CDR2 is YNFKEQ. The CDR3 DNA follows: TGTGCCAGCAGCCAAGATCTAGGTAGGAACACCATATATTTT. This gives the protein CASSQDLGRNTIYF.

This clonotype was counted only a few times. The rearrangement uses TRBV29-1 and TRBJ2-7; tentatively, D is TRBD2 (7 bases). Germline V gives CDR1 SQVTM, CDR2 ANQGSEA. Trimming shortened V by 1 base and J by 4 bases, and 17 bases separated the two germline ends. The CDR3 runs to 15 residues. CDR3 amino acids: CSVEAKGGARYEQYF. CDR3 DNA sequence: TGCAGCGTTGAAGCGAAGGGGGGGGCTAGGTACGAGCAGTACTTC.

V usage is TRBV5-1 and J usage is TRBJ1-6; D possibly corresponds to TRBD1 (6 bases). V was pared by 0 bases and J by 4 bases, with 11 bases between. From germline, CDR1 is SGHRS and CDR2 YFSETQ. The CDR3 is made up of 16 amino acids. CDR3 loop: CASSLDRAPYNSPLHF. The CDR3 nucleotides are TGCGCCAGCAGCTTGGACAGGGCTCCATATAATTCACCCCTCCACTTT.

The V gene is TRBV5-1, the J gene TRBJ1-1; 12 bases align to TRBD1. The CDR3 contains 16 residues. The V gene's germline CDR1 is SGHRS and CDR2 YFSETQ. With 2 bases clipped from V and 4 bases from J, the junction kept 6 bases outside the gene matches. CDR3 sequence: CASSLTGQGAPTEAFF. Here the CDR3 DNA reads TGCGCCAGCAGCTTAACGGGACAGGGGGCGCCCACTGAAGCTTTCTTT. Full variable domain (outside the CDR3, taken from reference TRBV5-1 and TRBJ1-1): KAGVTQTPRYLIKTRGQQVTLSCSPISGHRSVSWYQQTPGQGLQFLFEYFSETQRNKGNFPGRFSGRQFSNSRSEMNVSTLELGDSALYLCASSLTGQGAPTEAFFGQGTRLTVV.

Turning to this clonotype: A single base separates this from a much larger clone, so it may be a read error. The V and J genes are TRBV20-1 and TRBJ2-1; TRBD2 agrees at 7 bases. The CDR3 is made up of 14 amino acids. The ends lost 4 bases at V and 4 bases at J; junction bases unmatched: 7. From germline, CDR1 is DFQATT and CDR2 SNEGSKA (reference sequence). The CDR3 region is CSATSGVTYNEQFF. CDR3 bases: TGCAGTGCTACCAGCGGGGTGACATACAATGAGCAGTTCTTC.

There are a few counts of this clonotype. This chain connects TRBV20-1 to TRBJ2-5, with D possibly being TRBD1 or TRBD2 (5 bases each). This CDR3 is built from 13 residues. Germline CDR1 DFQATT, CDR2 SNEGSKA (reference sequence). In DNA form, the CDR3 reads TGCAGCTCTGCAAGTCGGGGCCGAGAGACCCAGTACTTC. Translation gives CSSASRGRETQYF.

This clonotype was seen a handful of times. The genes are TRBV4-2 and TRBJ2-1, with D perhaps matching TRBD1 (6 bases). The CDR3 spans 17 residues. The V and J ends lost 0 bases and 9 bases respectively, with 21 bases between them. Germline lookup yields CDR1 LGHNA and CDR2 YNFKEQ. The CDR3 nucleotides read TGTGCCAGCAGCCAAGATCAGGGATACAGGGCCTCCGGTGAGCAGTTCTTC. Translated, it gives CASSQDQGYRASGEQFF.

The rearrangement uses TRBV6-2 or TRBV6-3 and TRBJ2-5, with TRBD2 matching over 11 bases. V gave up 7 bases and J gave up 11 bases; unmatched junction bases: 15. Germline values: CDR1 MNHEY, CDR2 SVGEGT. CDR3 length: 15 amino acids. The CDR3 DNA sequence: TGTGCCAGCACCCAATGGACTAGCGGGCACAATGAGCAGTACTTC. Translated: CASTQWTSGHNEQYF.

This clonotype was recorded many times. J is TRBJ2-7 and V is TRBV6-5, with D unclear. The CDR3 sequence is 12 residues long. CDR1 and CDR2 (germline): MNHEY, SVGAGI. V gave up 6 bases and J gave up 0 bases, with 6 bases separating them. The CDR3 is CASRGNSYEQYF. CDR3 DNA: TGTGCCAGCAGAGGGAACTCCTACGAGCAGTACTTC.

There are a few counts of this clonotype. The V gene is TRBV5-1, the J gene TRBJ2-1, with 7 bases lining up with TRBD1. The germline V gene has CDR1 SGHRS and CDR2 YFSETQ. CDR3 length: 14 residues. J gave up 5 bases and V 0 bases, and 2 bases lay outside the gene matches. This CDR3 is CASSLGDSNNEQFF. The CDR3 region has the DNA TGCGCCAGCAGCTTGGGGGACAGCAACAATGAGCAGTTCTTC.

This clonotype was picked up many times. The chain combines TRBV28 with TRBJ2-7; D might be TRBD1 (6 bases). This CDR3 is built from 14 residues. Germline CDR1 reads MDHEN; CDR2 reads SYDVKM. V lost 4 bases to trimming and J lost 3 bases, with 13 bases between them. The CDR3 coding sequence is TGTGCCAGCAGTTCATCCACAGGGCTCTACGAGCAGTACTTC. This gives the protein CASSSSTGLYEQYF.

The J gene is TRBJ2-2, the V gene TRBV18; D remains unclear. V shed 2 bases and J shed 4 bases, with 5 bases lying between them. The CDR3 extends over 13 amino acids. Germline lookup yields CDR1 KGHSH and CDR2 LQKENI. The chain's CDR3 is CASSPLATGELFF. CDR3 in DNA: TGTGCCAGCTCACCATTGGCCACCGGGGAGCTGTTTTTT.

This rearrangement joins TRBV20-1 to TRBJ2-7; 8 bases line up with TRBD2. CDR1 is DFQATT, CDR2 SNEGSKA, per germline (reference sequence). The ends lost 4 bases at V and 2 bases at J; junction bases unmatched: 7. The CDR3 totals 14 residues. CDR3 region: CSAKYSGMAYEQYF. In DNA, the CDR3 is TGCAGTGCTAAATATAGCGGGATGGCCTACGAGCAGTACTTC.

This clonotype showed up just a few times. J is TRBJ2-5 and V is TRBV7-9; D gene uncertain. The DNA end is more similar to TRBJ2-7, so the J call may be wrong. CDR1 is SEHNR, CDR2 FQNEAQ, per germline (reference sequence). This CDR3 is 13 amino acids long. The CDR3 bases are TGTGCCAGCAGCTCACGACAAAAGGCCGAGCAGTACTTC. Translation: CASSSRQKAEQYF.

The gene calls are TRBV2 and TRBJ2-3, with 13 bases aligning to TRBD2. The CDR3 covers 17 residues. CDR1 is SNHLY and CDR2 is FYNNEI in the germline V gene. The V and J ends lost 6 bases and 6 bases, in that order; junction bases with no gene match: 12. The CDR3 DNA is TGTGCCAGCAGAAACTTGCGGACTAGCGGGAGTCCCGATACGCAGTATTTT. Protein product: CASRNLRTSGSPDTQYF.

This clonotype has more than one count but fewer than ten. The chain recombines TRBV3-1 with TRBJ2-3; 8 nucleotides align to TRBD2. The CDR3 has 16 amino acids. The trim removed 4 bases at V and 4 bases at J, leaving 10 bases unmatched. CDR1 and CDR2 from the germline V gene are LGHDT and YNNKEL (reference sequence). CDR3 sequence reads: CASSPGLAGNADTQYF. The CDR3 DNA follows: TGTGCCAGCAGCCCGGGTTTAGCGGGAAACGCAGATACGCAGTATTTT.